The clone carrying this T cell receptor beta chain was counted many times. The data stem from a study of early T cells in non-severe SARS-CoV-2 infection. One entry per CDR3 protein results from TCRdb running MiXCR on the 5' RACE reads. This table has roughly 51,000 distinct CDR3 sequences, less than 7.5% appearing once. CDR1 MNHNY and CDR2 SVGAGI come from the germline V gene (reference sequence). V lost 2 bases and J lost 5, with 9 bases in between. The CDR3 extends over 14 amino acids. Material: whole blood, obtained at baseline. This chain joins TRBV6-6 and TRBJ2-2; D is undetermined. This receptor was obtained from an adult who was a healthcare worker with PCR-confirmed SARS-CoV-2 infection or an uninfected control (not recorded which). CDR3 in amino acids: CASSYVRVTGELFF. The CDR3 DNA reads as TGTGCCAGCAGTTACGTACGGGTGACCGGGGAGCTGTTTTTT.